This record looks at one T cell receptor (beta chain) sequence and its context. This clone has just one count. No antigen is known for it. The input lacks base qualities; no much larger clone sits a single base away. This record belongs to a study of shared clonotypes between healthy human individuals (dated by TCRdb to the early 2020s). With regard to the full study: A couple of women and a few men aged 18 to 49 years were included in the cohort. For each donor, three plates each were used for CD4 naive and CD4 memory, two plates were used for CD8 naive, and one plate was used for CD8 memory. Blood TCR repertoires of about 5 healthy adults were deeply sequenced to estimate repertoire size and the extent of clonotype sharing between individuals. Different laboratories and diverse techniques were used to prepare libraries and sequence TCR repertoires, to increase sequencing depth and limit assay-specific biases. Leukapheresis yielded between about 0.94 and 8.9 billion PBMCs per donor.

The donors were healthy, HIV-negative adults who had no recently reported acute infections or vaccinations. All donors were Caucasian adults living in Nashville, Tennessee, USA. Magnetic negative selection was used to enrich CD4+ T cells, after which naive cells were positively selected on CD45RA and the negative fraction became the memory subset. Blood was collected by leukapheresis, and PBMCs were isolated by Ficoll-Histopaque density gradient centrifugation and then cryopreserved in liquid nitrogen vapor phase. Analytical flow cytometry was used to check the purity and quantity of each magnetically sorted T cell population. From each sorted fraction, genomic DNA was isolated and quantified by UV absorbance on a Nanodrop 2000c. For CDR1 and CDR2, the germline V gene lists SQVTM and ANQGSEA. Counted from cysteine to phenylalanine, this CDR3 has 13 amino acids. Solely the CDR3 DNA is kept, with 39 bases framed from the first base. Relative to germline, V is missing 6 bases and J is missing 7 bases, with 11 bases of the junction outside any gene match.

TCR CDR3 regions were amplified from genomic DNA by multiplex PCR using the deep immunoSEQ assay. Genomic DNA extracted from each cell subset was distributed evenly over all wells of several immunoSEQ 96-well plates, and each plate served as one replicate. For sorted subsets, around 0.2 ug of genomic DNA, equivalent to roughly 33,000 T cell genomes, went into each replicate PCR. The purified libraries were quantified using a Qubit 3.0 fluorometer, sized with a Bioanalyzer 2100, and then quantified again using the KAPA Library Quantification kit. Every immunoSEQ 96-well plate was sequenced on a dedicated single-read 150-cycle Illumina NextSeq 550 flow cell. The source study handled its data this way. Because the immunoSEQ output held only junctional sequences and lacked quality scores, the filtering could not match the filtering applied to full-length reads. To assign V/J genes and CDR3, sequences were annotated using PyIR, a Python wrapper for IgBLAST v1.9, with IMGT germline references. Reads were removed for weak V/J assignments (E-value above 1e-6), missing CDR3, stop codons, out-of-frame junctions, or ambiguous translated residues. A V3J clonotype was defined by an identical inferred V gene, J gene, and CDR3 amino acid sequence. The percentage overlap between two repertoires was calculated by dividing the number of shared unique clonotypes by the size of the smaller repertoire. RTK rarefaction, the Chao1 estimator, and Recon v2.1 estimates of unobserved clonotypes were used to assess repertoire richness. For all TCRbeta clonotypes obtained by the gDNA method from several donors, generation probabilities were computed with OLGA. TCRdb limited this immuneACCESS table to in-frame rearrangements with V and J called. A share of clones is missing; checked studies link under half to unresolved V genes, and the rest is unexplained. That table is the source of V, J and clone size, and D and trimming were worked out from the DNA. The sample table contains 950,000 to 1,100,000 clones; only one count was recorded for about 70% of them. The ten largest account for approximately 1.5% of the sample.

Paper-wide results and their limitations: Incomplete sequencing was indicated by rarefaction of sorted-subset datasets, despite the large sequencing depth. Larger estimated clonotype richness was generally found for naive subsets than for memory subsets. Only blood was sampled, and tissue TCR repertoires likely differ from those in blood. Because the study included a small number of donors, the genetic and exposure-history diversity represented was limited. Higher generation probabilities were observed for clonotypes shared by all four sorted-subset donors than for non-shared clonotypes. Based on pairwise subsampling, the degree of clonotype sharing among donors was expected to be affected by sequencing depth. Across a handful of donors, around 5% of naive CD4, 3.5% of naive CD8, 2.3% of memory CD4, and 0.4% to 0.45% of memory CD8 clonotypes were shared.

The receptor was derived from a man aged 18 to 30 in good health. Sequenced input: memory CD4+ T cells sorted from blood. This sample's cell subset or site label indicates: CD45RA-negative fraction. The rearranged chain carries TRBV29-1 and TRBJ1-2, and 7 junctional nucleotides match TRBD1. The nucleotide sequence is TGCAGCGTCCCGACAGGGAGAGAGGGTGGCTACACCTTC. This sequence encodes CSVPTGREGGYTF.